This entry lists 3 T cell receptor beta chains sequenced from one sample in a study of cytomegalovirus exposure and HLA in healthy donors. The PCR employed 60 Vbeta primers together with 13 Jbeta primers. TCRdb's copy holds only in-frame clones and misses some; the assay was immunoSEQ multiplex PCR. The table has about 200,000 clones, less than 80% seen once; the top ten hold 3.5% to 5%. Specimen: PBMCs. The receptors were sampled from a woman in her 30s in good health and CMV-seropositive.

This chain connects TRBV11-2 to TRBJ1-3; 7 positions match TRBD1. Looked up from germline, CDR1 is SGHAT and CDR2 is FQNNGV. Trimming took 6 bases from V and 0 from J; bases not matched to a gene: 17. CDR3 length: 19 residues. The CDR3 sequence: CASSPKGAPTTHSGNTIYF. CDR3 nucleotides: TGTGCCAGCAGTCCTAAGGGGGCGCCTACGACCCACTCTGGAAACACCATATATTTT.

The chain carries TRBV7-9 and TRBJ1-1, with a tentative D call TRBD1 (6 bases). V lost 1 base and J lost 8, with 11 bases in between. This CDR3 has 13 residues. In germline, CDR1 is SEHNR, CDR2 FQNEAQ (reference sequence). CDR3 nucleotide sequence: TGTGCCAGCAGCTTAGTGAGTACAGGGGAAGCTTTCTTT. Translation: CASSLVSTGEAFF.

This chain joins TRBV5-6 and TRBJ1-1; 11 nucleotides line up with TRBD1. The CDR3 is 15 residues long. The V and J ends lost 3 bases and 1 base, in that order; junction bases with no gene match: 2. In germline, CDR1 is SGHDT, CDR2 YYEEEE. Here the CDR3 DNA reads TGTGCCAGCAGCTCGGACAGGGGGCGGAACACTGAAGCTTTCTTT. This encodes CASSSDRGRNTEAFF.